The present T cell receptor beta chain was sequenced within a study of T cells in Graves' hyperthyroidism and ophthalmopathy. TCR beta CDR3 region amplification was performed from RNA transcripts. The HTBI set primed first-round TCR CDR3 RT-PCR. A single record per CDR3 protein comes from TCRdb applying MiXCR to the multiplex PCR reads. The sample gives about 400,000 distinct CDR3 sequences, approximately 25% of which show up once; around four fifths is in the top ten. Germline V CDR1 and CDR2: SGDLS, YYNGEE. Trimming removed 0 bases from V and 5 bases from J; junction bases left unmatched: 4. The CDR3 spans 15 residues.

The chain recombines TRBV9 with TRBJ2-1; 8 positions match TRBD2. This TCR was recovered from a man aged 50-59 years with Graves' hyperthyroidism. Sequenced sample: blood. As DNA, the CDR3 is TGTGCCAGCAGCGTAGCGGGCGGGAGGCACAATGAGCAGTTCTTC. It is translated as CASSVAGGRHNEQFF. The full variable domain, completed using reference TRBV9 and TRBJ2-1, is DSGVTQTPKHLITATGQRVTLRCSPRSGDLSVYWYQQSLDQGLQFLIQYYNGEERAKGNILERFSAQQFPDLHSELNLSSLELGDSALYFCASSVAGGRHNEQFFGPGTRLTVL.